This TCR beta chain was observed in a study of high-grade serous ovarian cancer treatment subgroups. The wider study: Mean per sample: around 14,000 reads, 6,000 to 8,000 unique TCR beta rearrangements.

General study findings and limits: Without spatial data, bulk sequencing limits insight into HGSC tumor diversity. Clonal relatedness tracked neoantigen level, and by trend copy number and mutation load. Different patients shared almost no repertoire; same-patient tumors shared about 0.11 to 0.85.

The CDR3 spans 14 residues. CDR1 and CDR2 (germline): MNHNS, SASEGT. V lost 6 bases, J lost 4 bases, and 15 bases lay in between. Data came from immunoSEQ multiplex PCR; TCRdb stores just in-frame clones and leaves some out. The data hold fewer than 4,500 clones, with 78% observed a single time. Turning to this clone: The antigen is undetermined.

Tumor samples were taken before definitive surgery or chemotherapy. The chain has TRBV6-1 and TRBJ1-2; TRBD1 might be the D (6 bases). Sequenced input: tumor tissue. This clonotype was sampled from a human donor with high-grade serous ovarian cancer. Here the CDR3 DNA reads TGTGCCAGCAGATCGCCGACAGGAAGCTATGGCTACACCTTC. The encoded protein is CASRSPTGSYGYTF.